These 30 T cell receptor beta chains were all obtained from the same sample, sequenced in a study of siplizumab effects on memory and regulatory T cells. Profiling relied on immunoSEQ multiplex PCR, and the TCRdb table lists in-frame clones only, not all of them. The sample records 55,000 to 65,000 clones, over 95% being singletons. Sequenced sample: naive CD8+ T cells sorted from blood. Every receptor here comes from a human donor in good health.

This chain connects TRBV7-6 to TRBJ1-1; 7 bases map to TRBD1. Unmatched junction bases numbered 7, after V lost 6 bases and J lost 3 bases. Germline CDR1 is SGHVS and CDR2 is FNYEAQ. The CDR3 length is 14 residues. CDR3 nucleotide sequence: TGTGCCAGCAGTCAAGGACAGGTGGACACTGAAGCTTTCTTT. Protein sequence: CASSQGQVDTEAFF.

This chain connects TRBV9 to TRBJ2-7; TRBD2 aligns across 7 bases. The CDR3 consists of 14 residues. The V segment lost 3 bases and the J segment 7 bases; nucleotides outside the gene matches: 10. Germline CDR1 SGDLS, CDR2 YYNGEE. Written as DNA, the CDR3 is TGTGCCAGCAGCGAATATCAGCGGGAAGGTGAGCAGTACTTC. Its translation: CASSEYQREGEQYF.

The rearrangement links TRBV10-2 to TRBJ1-5; D not resolved. The CDR3 has 13 residues. V was shortened by 7 bases and J by 0 bases, with 7 bases between the two germline ends. Germline CDR1 reads WSHSY; CDR2 reads SAAADI. The CDR3 region is CASTENSNQPQHF. The DNA for the CDR3 is TGCGCCAGCACGGAGAATAGCAATCAGCCCCAGCATTTT.

The chain is built from TRBV28 and TRBJ1-2; D unresolved. Trimming stripped 3 bases from V and 1 base from J, with 6 bases between. The CDR3 is 13 residues long. CDR1 is MDHEN and CDR2 is SYDVKM in the germline V gene. The DNA of the CDR3 is TGTGCCAGCAGTTTGGGCAGTAACTATGGCTACACCTTC. It yields the protein CASSLGSNYGYTF.

The chain is built from TRBV30 and TRBJ2-1, with 9 bases lining up with TRBD2. Germline CDR1 reads GTSNPN; CDR2 reads SVGIG (reference sequence). Germline trimming cut 0 bases from V and 6 bases from J; bases unmatched to any gene: 9. This CDR3 comprises 16 residues. The CDR3 is CAWSVIGGRAGNEQFF. The CDR3 DNA sequence: TGTGCCTGGAGTGTTATCGGCGGGAGGGCGGGCAATGAGCAGTTCTTC.

Only one count was recorded for this clone. The chain joins TRBV29-1 to TRBJ1-1; D might be TRBD1 (6 bases). Germline V gene sequence: CDR1 SQVTM, CDR2 ANQGSEA. The ends were cut back, 5 bases at V and 4 bases at J, with 11 bases in the middle. The CDR3 runs 12 residues. CDR3 bases: TGCAGCGTTAGAACAGGGATCACTGAAGCTTTCTTT. Protein product: CSVRTGITEAFF. Full variable domain (rest looked up from reference TRBV29-1 and TRBJ1-1): SAVISQKPSRDICQRGTSLTIQCQVDSQVTMMFWYRQQPGQSLTLIATANQGSEATYESGFVIDKFPISRPNLTFSTLTVSNMSPEDSSIYLCSVRTGITEAFFGQGTRLTVV.

The rearrangement joins TRBV7-9 to TRBJ2-1; 9 bases agree with TRBD1. Germline CDR1 is SEHNR and CDR2 is FQNEAQ (reference sequence). The CDR3 totals 16 residues. The junction had 8 bases not matched to a gene; V was cut back by 6 bases and J by 2 bases. DNA of the CDR3: TGTGCCAGCAGGGGATCGGGACAGGGCACCTACAATGAGCAGTTCTTC. It yields the protein CASRGSGQGTYNEQFF.

The genes are TRBV5-1 and TRBJ1-1; D not certain. Germline CDR1 reads SGHRS; CDR2 reads YFSETQ. This CDR3 has 14 amino acids. Trimming shortened V by 4 bases and J by 1 base, and 11 bases separated the two germline ends. For the CDR3, the DNA is TGCGCCAGCAGCCCGATCGGGTCGAACACTGAAGCTTTCTTT. Encoded protein: CASSPIGSNTEAFF.

The chain links TRBV4-2 to TRBJ1-4; TRBD1 might be the D (6 bases). V shed 7 bases and J shed 8 bases, with 17 bases lying between them. This CDR3 spans 14 amino acids. CDR1 is LGHNA, CDR2 YNFKEQ, per germline. Here the CDR3 DNA reads TGTGCCAGCACCCCAGGGGCGCAAGGGGAAAAACTGTTTTTT. Its protein is CASTPGAQGEKLFF.

The CDR3: CASSGTGNEKLFF. DNA of the CDR3: TGTGCCAGCAGCGGGACGGGTAATGAAAAACTGTTTTTT. The chain employs TRBV7-9 and TRBJ1-4; D may be TRBD1 (5 bases). The V end lost 5 bases, the J end lost 4 bases, and 8 bases lay between the germline ends. Germline V gives CDR1 SEHNR, CDR2 FQNEAQ (reference sequence). CDR3 length: 13 residues. Combining the CDR3 with reference TRBV7-9 and TRBJ1-4 gives the whole variable domain DTGVSQNPRHKITKRGQNVTFRCDPISEHNRLYWYRQTLGQGPEFLTYFQNEAQLEKSRLLSDRFSAERPKGSFSTLEIQRTEQGDSAMYLCASSGTGNEKLFFGSGTQLSVL.

This rearrangement joins TRBV5-1 to TRBJ2-1; the match to TRBD2 covers 8 bases. J gave up 0 bases and V 0 bases, and 8 bases lay outside the gene matches. The germline CDR1 and CDR2 sequences are SGHRS and YFSETQ. CDR3 length equals 18 residues. The CDR3 nucleotides are TGCGCCAGCAGCTTGGGGCTAGCGGGCCCTAGCTCCTACAATGAGCAGTTCTTC. Its translation is CASSLGLAGPSSYNEQFF.

The chain carries TRBV9 and TRBJ2-1; TRBD2 agrees at 8 bases. Trimming at V came to 2 bases and at J to 1 base, leaving 5 bases not matched to a gene. The CDR3 has 16 amino acids. The germline V gene has CDR1 SGDLS and CDR2 YYNGEE. CDR3 region: CASSVLAGGSYNEQFF. CDR3 coding DNA: TGTGCCAGCAGCGTCCTAGCGGGTGGGTCCTACAATGAGCAGTTCTTC.

The chain is built from TRBV7-3 and TRBJ2-1; 13 bases match TRBD2. This CDR3 has 17 residues. V lost 5 bases, J lost 3 bases, and 7 bases stayed unmatched. Germline V gene data show CDR1 as SGHTA and CDR2 as FQGTGA. CDR3 DNA: TGTGCCAGCAGCCCAGGGACTAGCGGGATTAACTACAATGAGCAGTTCTTC. This encodes CASSPGTSGINYNEQFF.

The genes are TRBV7-2 and TRBJ1-5, with TRBD1 matching 9 bases. CDR1 and CDR2 (germline): SGHTA, FQGNSA. With 1 base clipped from V and 7 bases from J, the junction kept 17 bases outside the gene matches. The CDR3 covers 19 residues. Here the CDR3 reads CASSLDWAVSGQGGQPQHF. The CDR3, as DNA: TGTGCCAGCAGCTTAGATTGGGCAGTTTCGGGACAGGGAGGACAGCCCCAGCATTTT.

The rearrangement joins TRBV6-4 to TRBJ1-4, with 7 bases aligning to TRBD1. The CDR3 extends over 14 amino acids. Trimming took 7 bases from V and 6 from J; bases not matched to a gene: 8. Germline assignment: CDR1 MRHNA and CDR2 SNTAGT. The CDR3 DNA reads TGTGCCAGCATTGGGCAGGGGGATGATGAAAAACTGTTTTTT. The encoded protein is CASIGQGDDEKLFF.

This chain uses TRBV5-6 with TRBJ2-7, with TRBD1 matching over 9 bases. V gave up 5 bases and J gave up 5 bases; unmatched junction bases: 8. The CDR3 consists of 14 residues. CDR1 is SGHDT, CDR2 YYEEEE, per germline. CDR3 in DNA: TGTGCCAGCAGGACCGGGACAGGGTTGAACGAGCAGTACTTC. Protein product: CASRTGTGLNEQYF.

This chain joins TRBV21-1 and TRBJ2-7; the D call in the table, TRBD2, was not verified against the DNA. TRBV21-1 is marked as a pseudogene. CDR3 length: 15 amino acids. The chain's CDR3 is CASSKVERSSYEQYF. CDR3 DNA: TGTGCCAGCAGCAAAGTTGAGCGGAGCTCCTACGAGCAGTACTTC.

The CDR3 nucleotides read TGCGCCAGCAGCCAAGATCCCAGGACTAGCGGTAGCGAGCAGTACTTC. It specifies CASSQDPRTSGSEQYF. The chain couples TRBV4-1 to TRBJ2-7; 10 nucleotides line up with TRBD2. Germline V gene sequence: CDR1 MGHRA, CDR2 YSYEKL. V dropped 0 bases and J dropped 6; count of bases not matched to a gene: 8. The CDR3 has 16 amino acids.

The rearrangement joins TRBV30 to TRBJ2-7, with a possible D match to TRBD1 (6 bases). The CDR3 has 15 residues. The V and J ends lost 2 bases and 7 bases respectively, with 21 bases between them. CDR1 and CDR2 (germline): GTSNPN, SVGIG (reference sequence). The CDR3 DNA reads TGTGCCTGGAGTCCCCAGACAGGTCCCGCTGGGGAGCAGTACTTC. It encodes CAWSPQTGPAGEQYF.

Only one count was recorded for this clone. The chain couples TRBV7-9 to TRBJ2-3; the D gene is possibly TRBD2 (6 bases). CDR3 length equals 16 residues. V dropped 4 bases and J dropped 4 bases, with 18 bases sitting between them. The germline CDR1 and CDR2 sequences are SEHNR and FQNEAQ (reference sequence). This CDR3 is CASSYHREPSPDTQYF. CDR3 in DNA: TGTGCCAGCAGCTACCACCGGGAGCCTTCCCCAGATACGCAGTATTTT.

This clone was found a few times. This rearrangement joins TRBV7-9 to TRBJ2-1; D may correspond to TRBD1 or TRBD2 (5 bases each). The CDR3 totals 11 residues. V lost 6 bases to trimming and J lost 15 bases, with 15 bases between them. The V gene's germline CDR1 is SEHNR and CDR2 FQNEAQ (reference sequence). CDR3 DNA: TGTGCCAGCAGTCTGAGCGGTACAGGGTTCTTC. Its translation is CASSLSGTGFF.

The rearrangement links TRBV15 to TRBJ1-5, with TRBD1 identical over 7 bases. Germline CDR1 and CDR2: LNHNV and YYDKDF (reference sequence). The CDR3 covers 15 residues. V was pared by 3 bases and J by 0 bases, with 2 bases of the junction left unmatched. In nucleotides, the CDR3 is TGTGCCACCAGCAGGACAGGGAATAGCAATCAGCCCCAGCATTTT. Translated: CATSRTGNSNQPQHF. The variable domain in full, with the rest retrieved from reference TRBV15 and TRBJ1-5, is DAMVIQNPRYQVTQFGKPVTLSCSQTLNHNVMYWYQQKSSQAPKLLFHYYDKDFNNEADTPDNFQSRRPNTSFCFLDIRSPGLGDTAMYLCATSRTGNSNQPQHFGDGTRLSIL.

This clone is a singleton in its sample. The rearrangement joins TRBV9 to TRBJ2-1, with 9 bases aligning to TRBD1. Per germline, CDR1 SGDLS and CDR2 YYNGEE. V lost 4 bases and J lost 8; bases outside the gene matches: 10. This CDR3 contains 15 residues. The CDR3 DNA follows: TGTGCCAGCAGCACCCAGACAGGGGGAGGCGATGAGCAGTTCTTC. Its translation is CASSTQTGGGDEQFF.

The chain uses TRBV29-1 and TRBJ2-7, with 12 bases lining up with TRBD2. The trim removed 7 bases at V and 4 bases at J, leaving 5 bases unmatched. Looked up from germline, CDR1 is SQVTM and CDR2 is ANQGSEA. The CDR3 covers 13 residues. This CDR3 reads CSAGGLAGYEQYF. CDR3 sequence (DNA): TGCAGCGCAGGGGGACTAGCGGGTTACGAGCAGTACTTC.

This clone was picked up one time. The chain combines TRBV29-1 with TRBJ2-5; D remains unclear. From germline, CDR1 is SQVTM and CDR2 ANQGSEA. This CDR3 contains 13 residues. Trimming stripped 2 bases from V and 1 base from J, with 8 bases between. CDR3 residues: CSVEYPPQETQYF. In DNA form, the CDR3 reads TGCAGCGTTGAATATCCACCCCAAGAGACCCAGTACTTC.

The rearrangement joins TRBV19 to TRBJ1-2; D ambiguous. CDR1 and CDR2 (germline): LNHDA, SQIVND (reference sequence). The V end lost 5 bases, the J end lost 7 bases, and 20 bases lay between the germline ends. The CDR3 loop spans 15 amino acids. The CDR3 bases are TGTGCCAGTAGTTACTCCTGGACGGAGGGCTCTGGCTACACCTTC. Its translation is CASSYSWTEGSGYTF.

The chain employs TRBV7-6 and TRBJ2-3, with D possibly TRBD2 on 5 matching bases. Germline assignment: CDR1 SGHVS and CDR2 FNYEAQ. The CDR3 contains 13 residues. Between the trimmed V and J ends, which lost 5 bases and 1 base, there was a span of 7 bases. In DNA, the CDR3 is TGTGCCAGCAGCGATAGCGGCACAGATACGCAGTATTTT. This sequence encodes CASSDSGTDTQYF.

This CDR3 reads CASIRGLYEQYF. The DNA for the CDR3 is TGTGCCAGCATTAGGGGGCTCTACGAGCAGTACTTC. The chain joins TRBV6-1 to TRBJ2-7; 7 bases line up with TRBD1. V gave up 7 bases and J gave up 3 bases; unmatched junction bases: 3. Per the germline V gene, CDR1 is MNHNS and CDR2 is SASEGT. This CDR3 region has 12 residues.

The table lists this clone with a count of one. This chain connects TRBV5-4 to TRBJ2-1; 7 positions agree with TRBD1. Germline loops: CDR1 SGHNT, CDR2 YYREEE (reference sequence). The CDR3 contains 14 residues. V lost 0 bases and J lost 6; bases outside the gene matches: 3. The CDR3 DNA reads TGTGCCAGCAGCTTGGGGGACAGTCGCAATGAGCAGTTCTTC. Amino acid sequence: CASSLGDSRNEQFF.

The genes are TRBV19 and TRBJ1-1; D is perhaps TRBD1 (6 bases). V was pared by 9 bases and J by 2 bases, with 10 bases between. CDR1 is LNHDA and CDR2 is SQIVND in the germline V gene (reference sequence). The CDR3 is 12 amino acids. CDR3 in DNA: TGTGCCAGCATACAGGGCAACACTGAAGCTTTCTTT. Encoded protein: CASIQGNTEAFF.